This record concerns one T cell receptor beta chain sequence. The CDR3 loop spans 13 amino acids. Per the germline V gene, CDR1 is SEHNR and CDR2 is FQNEAQ (reference sequence). Trimming removed 2 bases at V and 5 bases at J, with 9 bases between. The data were taken from a study of cytomegalovirus exposure and HLA in healthy donors. It was with 60 Vbeta and 13 Jbeta primers that the PCR ran. Profiling relied on immunoSEQ multiplex PCR, and the TCRdb table lists in-frame clones only, not all of them. The sample records more than 80,000 clones, approximately 85% being singletons. V usage is TRBV7-9 and J usage is TRBJ2-5, with a weak D call TRBD1 (5 bases). The clonotype was recovered from a man in his forties or fifties in good health and CMV-seronegative. The sequenced sample consisted of PBMCs. Here the CDR3 reads CASSLLGVETQYF. The CDR3 DNA reads as TGTGCCAGCAGCTTACTAGGGGTGGAGACCCAGTACTTC.